The 21 T cell receptor beta chains below all came from one sample that was sequenced in a study of human T cells and chemical hapten exposure. As to time point: patch test 3, about 24 weeks after DPC sensitization. The treatment was: therapeutic diphenylcyclopropenone sensitization with weekly scalp DPC. Blood, whole and unfractionated, served as the source for total RNA extraction. TCRdb re-called the RACE reads through MiXCR, storing one row per CDR3 protein. This sample has over 35,000 distinct CDR3 sequences, with roughly 13% found just once. The specimen was whole blood, collected in connection with sensitization to the hapten diphenylcyclopropenone (DPC). Receptors were obtained from a woman in her 40s with alopecia areata. Some clones in this sample may be carry-over from other donors' samples.

A word on this clonotype: An end of the junction does not agree with germline; a read error may underlie this. The V gene is TRBV28, the J gene TRBJ1-1; 8 positions agree with TRBD1. The germline gives CDR1 MDHEN, CDR2 SYDVKM. The CDR3 is 10 amino acids. CDR3 sequence reads: CASNQGAADF. The CDR3 DNA is TGTGCCAGCAATCAGGGGGCCGCAGATTTT.

This clonotype has ten or more counts. The chain links TRBV11-2 to TRBJ2-3, with TRBD2 matching 9 bases. Trimming took 2 bases from V and 2 from J; bases not matched to a gene: 8. The CDR3 length is 17 residues. The germline gives CDR1 SGHAT, CDR2 FQNNGV. The CDR3 sequence is CASSLRVQRGVTDTQYF. CDR3 DNA: TGTGCCAGCAGCTTACGGGTCCAGCGGGGGGTCACAGATACGCAGTATTTT. The whole variable domain, filled in from reference TRBV11-2 and TRBJ2-3, reads EAGVAQSPRYKIIEKRQSVAFWCNPISGHATLYWYQQILGQGPKLLIQFQNNGVVDDSQLPKDRFSAERLKGVDSTLKIQPAKLEDSAVYLCASSLRVQRGVTDTQYFGPGTRLTVL.

In this sample, this clonotype turned up a few times. V usage is TRBV27 and J usage is TRBJ2-7; D is unresolved. Trimming removed 2 bases at V and 3 bases at J, with 8 bases between. This CDR3 comprises 13 residues. Germline-derived CDR1 and CDR2 are MNHEY and SMNVEV (reference sequence). This CDR3 is CASSLNADYEQYF. The CDR3 region has the DNA TGTGCCAGCAGTTTAAACGCAGACTACGAGCAGTACTTC.

This clonotype has at least ten counts. The chain joins TRBV12-3 or TRBV12-4 to TRBJ1-1, with D perhaps matching TRBD1 (5 bases). V lost 2 bases, J lost 3 bases, and 10 bases lay in between. This CDR3 is 14 amino acids long. CDR3 coding DNA: TGTGCCAGCAGTTTATCGGCAGGGTACACTGAAGCTTTCTTT. It specifies CASSLSAGYTEAFF.

This clonotype was detected a few times. This sequence joins TRBV29-1 and TRBJ2-7, with TRBD2 matching over 11 bases. Germline assignment: CDR1 SQVTM and CDR2 ANQGSEA. This CDR3 comprises 12 residues. V was clipped by 6 bases and J by 3 bases; unmatched bases: 1. CDR3 sequence: CSVGLAGYEQYF. CDR3 nucleotides: TGCAGCGTAGGACTAGCGGGCTACGAGCAGTACTTC.

This clonotype was observed at least ten times. This chain connects TRBV19 to TRBJ1-3; 7 bases are a match to TRBD1. Trimming took 7 bases from V and 1 from J; bases not matched to a gene: 7. The CDR3 has 15 residues. CDR1 is LNHDA, CDR2 SQIVND, per germline (reference sequence). The CDR3 loop reads CASTPGQTSGNTIYF. The CDR3 DNA reads as TGTGCCAGTACTCCGGGACAGACTTCTGGAAACACCATATATTTT.

There are many counts of this clonotype. J is TRBJ2-3 and V is TRBV20-1; TRBD2 agrees at 7 bases. After removal of 3 bases from V and 7 bases from J, the junction contained 16 bases not matched to a gene. Per the germline V gene, CDR1 is DFQATT and CDR2 is SNEGSKA (reference sequence). The CDR3 spans 16 residues. The CDR3 sequence: CSASSPDGGRAHTQYF. Here the CDR3 DNA reads TGCAGTGCTAGCAGCCCTGATGGGGGGAGGGCCCATACGCAGTATTTT.

This clonotype has a count of ten or more. The chain joins TRBV28 to TRBJ2-7, with TRBD1 matching over 8 bases. With V trimmed by 6 bases and J by 4 bases, 8 bases remained unmatched. The CDR3 has 14 residues. The germline gives CDR1 MDHEN, CDR2 SYDVKM. The CDR3 reads CASRTGTGPYEQYF. As DNA, the CDR3 is TGTGCCAGCAGAACCGGGACAGGCCCATACGAGCAGTACTTC.

This chain uses TRBV2 with TRBJ2-1; the D gene is possibly TRBD2 (5 bases). The CDR3 has 14 residues. CDR1 and CDR2 from the germline V gene are SNHLY and FYNNEI. Between the trimmed V and J ends, which lost 7 bases and 5 bases, there was a span of 15 bases. The CDR3 is CASIDVRVNNEQFF. The CDR3 region has the DNA TGTGCCAGCATTGACGTGAGGGTAAACAATGAGCAGTTCTTC. The whole variable domain, filled in from reference TRBV2 and TRBJ2-1, reads EPEVTQTPSHQVTQMGQEVILRCVPISNHLYFYWYRQILGQKVEFLVSFYNNEISEKSEIFDDQFSVERPDGSNFTLKIRSTKLEDSAMYFCASIDVRVNNEQFFGPGTRLTVL.

This clonotype occurred a few times. CDR3 amino acids: CASSSPGLAGGYEQYF. Written as DNA, the CDR3 is TGTGCCAGCAGTTCCCCGGGGCTAGCGGGAGGCTACGAGCAGTACTTC. The chain recombines TRBV6-5 with TRBJ2-7, with 11 positions matching TRBD2. V gave up 4 bases and J gave up 3 bases; unmatched junction bases: 8. Germline V gene data show CDR1 as MNHEY and CDR2 as SVGAGI. This CDR3 contains 16 residues.

This clonotype was detected ten times or more. The chain employs TRBV12-5 and TRBJ2-1, with D perhaps matching TRBD2 (7 bases). This CDR3 has 15 amino acids. Germline CDR1 LGHNT, CDR2 FRNRAP. V lost 6 bases and J lost 3, with 15 bases in between. The CDR3 DNA sequence: TGTGCTAGTGGAGTAGGGGGGGCCGACTACAATGAGCAGTTCTTC. Amino acids: CASGVGGADYNEQFF. Looking up the rest from reference TRBV12-5 and TRBJ2-1 gives the full variable domain: DARVTQTPRHKVTEMGQEVTMRCQPILGHNTVFWYRQTMMQGLELLAYFRNRAPLDDSGMPKDRFSAEMPDATLATLKIQPSEPRDSAVYFCASGVGGADYNEQFFGPGTRLTVL.

This clonotype has only a few counts. The genes are TRBV20-1 and TRBJ2-3, with no clear D. Germline CDR1 and CDR2: DFQATT and SNEGSKA (reference sequence). Trimming removed 3 bases from V and 1 base from J, with 8 bases in between. There are 13 residues in the CDR3. The CDR3 protein is CSASRPGTDTQYF. CDR3 sequence (DNA): TGCAGTGCTAGTCGACCGGGCACAGATACGCAGTATTTT.

This clonotype was detected only a few times. The J gene is TRBJ2-1, the V gene TRBV9; no reliable D call. Germline V gene sequence: CDR1 SGDLS, CDR2 YYNGEE. The CDR3 totals 15 residues. The V and J ends lost 0 bases and 2 bases respectively, with 9 bases between them. The CDR3 DNA sequence: TGTGCCAGCAGCGTAGACTGGGCCACCTACAATGAGCAGTTCTTC. The encoded protein is CASSVDWATYNEQFF.

This clonotype was seen many times. V usage is TRBV28 and J usage is TRBJ2-1; 12 bases are a match to TRBD2. This CDR3 comprises 14 residues. Germline loops: CDR1 MDHEN, CDR2 SYDVKM. V lost 5 bases and J lost 12; bases outside the gene matches: 8. CDR3 sequence (DNA): TGTGCCAGCAGTCCCGGACTAGCGGGAATAGGGCAGTTCTTC. Its protein product is CASSPGLAGIGQFF. The full variable domain, rest sourced from reference TRBV28 and TRBJ2-1, is DVKVTQSSRYLVKRTGEKVFLECVQDMDHENMFWYRQDPGLGLRLIYFSYDVKMKEKGDIPEGYSVSREKKERFSLILESASTNQTSMYLCASSPGLAGIGQFFGPGTRLTVL.

This clonotype was counted ten times or more. V is TRBV7-8 and J is TRBJ1-1; 8 positions agree with TRBD1. CDR1 is SGHVS and CDR2 is FQNEAQ in the germline V gene. There are 15 residues in the CDR3. J lost 0 bases, V lost 5 bases, and 5 bases had no gene match. The CDR3 nucleotides read TGTGCCAGCAGCCCCCCGGACAGGGTGAACACTGAAGCTTTCTTT. Translated, it gives CASSPPDRVNTEAFF. Variable domain in full (rest from reference TRBV7-8 and TRBJ1-1): GAGVSQSPRYKVAKRGQDVALRCDPISGHVSLFWYQQALGQGPEFLTYFQNEAQLDKSGLPSDRFFAERPEGSVSTLKIQRTQQEDSAVYLCASSPPDRVNTEAFFGQGTRLTVV.

This clonotype is deemed medium-sized. The chain recombines TRBV11-2 with TRBJ2-1; tentatively, D is TRBD2 (6 bases). Germline CDR1 SGHAT, CDR2 FQNNGV. The V and J ends lost 4 bases and 0 bases respectively, with 19 bases between them. CDR3 length equals 18 residues. CDR3 in DNA: TGTGCCAGCAGCTCTCGCGGGGTGGACGCCCGCTCCTACAATGAGCAGTTCTTC. Its protein product is CASSSRGVDARSYNEQFF.

The chain links TRBV7-2 to TRBJ1-6; D not resolved. Germline-derived CDR1 and CDR2 are SGHTA and FQGNSA. Trimming took 6 bases from V and 6 from J, leaving 6 bases between them. The CDR3 sequence is 12 residues long. Here the CDR3 DNA reads TGTGCCAGCAGTAATACTAATTCACCCCTCCACTTT. It is translated as CASSNTNSPLHF.

This clonotype has a handful of counts. V gene TRBV20-1 combines with J gene TRBJ1-2; 8 nucleotides line up with TRBD1. There are 11 residues in the CDR3. From germline, CDR1 is DFQATT and CDR2 SNEGSKA (reference sequence). The CDR3 reads CSLTGGYGYTF. CDR3 bases: TGCAGCTTAACAGGGGGCTATGGCTACACCTTC.

This clonotype was recorded many times. The gene calls are TRBV5-1 and TRBJ2-6; D may correspond to TRBD1 or TRBD2 (5 bases each). Trimming shortened V by 3 bases and J by 4 bases, and 17 bases separated the two germline ends. Germline CDR1 is SGHRS and CDR2 is YFSETQ. The CDR3 is 17 residues long. The CDR3 loop is CASSSGATGTGANVLTF. For the CDR3, the DNA is TGCGCCAGCAGCTCCGGGGCCACAGGTACCGGGGCCAACGTCCTGACTTTC.

This clonotype was found many times. The J gene is TRBJ2-6, the V gene TRBV7-9; 9 bases match TRBD1. CDR3 length equals 16 residues. Trimming removed 5 bases from V and 0 bases from J; junction bases left unmatched: 2. Germline assignment: CDR1 SEHNR and CDR2 FQNEAQ (reference sequence). The CDR3 DNA follows: TGTGCCAGCAGCCAGGACAGGGGCTCTGGGGCCAACGTCCTGACTTTC. Its translation: CASSQDRGSGANVLTF.

V gene TRBV28 combines with J gene TRBJ2-1; 8 bases align to TRBD2. The CDR3 is made up of 14 amino acids. V was pared by 6 bases and J by 4 bases, with 5 bases of the junction left unmatched. CDR1 is MDHEN and CDR2 is SYDVKM in the germline V gene. CDR3 sequence (DNA): TGTGCCAGCAGGCCACTAGCGGAATACAATGAGCAGTTCTTC. It codes for CASRPLAEYNEQFF. The entire variable domain, with the rest obtained from reference TRBV28 and TRBJ2-1, is as follows: DVKVTQSSRYLVKRTGEKVFLECVQDMDHENMFWYRQDPGLGLRLIYFSYDVKMKEKGDIPEGYSVSREKKERFSLILESASTNQTSMYLCASRPLAEYNEQFFGPGTRLTVL.